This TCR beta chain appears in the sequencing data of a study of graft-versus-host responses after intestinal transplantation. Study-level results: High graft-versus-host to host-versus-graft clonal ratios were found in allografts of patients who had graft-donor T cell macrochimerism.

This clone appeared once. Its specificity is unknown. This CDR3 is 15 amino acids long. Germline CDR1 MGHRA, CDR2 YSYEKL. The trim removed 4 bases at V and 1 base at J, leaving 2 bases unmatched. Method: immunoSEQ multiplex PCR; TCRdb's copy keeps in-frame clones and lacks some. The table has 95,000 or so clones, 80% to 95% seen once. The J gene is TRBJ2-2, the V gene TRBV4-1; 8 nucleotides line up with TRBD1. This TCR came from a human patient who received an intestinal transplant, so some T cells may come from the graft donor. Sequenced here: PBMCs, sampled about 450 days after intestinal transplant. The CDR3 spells CASSLGQGNTGELFF. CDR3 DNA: TGCGCCAGCAGCCTCGGACAGGGGAACACCGGGGAGCTGTTTTTT.